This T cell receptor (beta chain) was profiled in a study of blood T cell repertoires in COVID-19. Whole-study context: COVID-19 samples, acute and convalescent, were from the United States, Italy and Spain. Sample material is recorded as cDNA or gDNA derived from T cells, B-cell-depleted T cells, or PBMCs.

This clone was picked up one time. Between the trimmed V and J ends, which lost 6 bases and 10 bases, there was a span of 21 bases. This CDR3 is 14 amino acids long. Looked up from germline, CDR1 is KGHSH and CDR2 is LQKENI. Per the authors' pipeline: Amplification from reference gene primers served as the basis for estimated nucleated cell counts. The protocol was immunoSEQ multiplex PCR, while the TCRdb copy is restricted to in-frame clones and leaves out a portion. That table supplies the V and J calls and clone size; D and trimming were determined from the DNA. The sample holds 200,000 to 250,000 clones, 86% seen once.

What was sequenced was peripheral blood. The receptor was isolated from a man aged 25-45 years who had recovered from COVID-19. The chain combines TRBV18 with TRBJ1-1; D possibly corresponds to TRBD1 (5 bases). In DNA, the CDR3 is TGTGCCAGCTCGGTACGAGGACAAATTGTTGGAGCTTTCTTT. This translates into CASSVRGQIVGAFF.